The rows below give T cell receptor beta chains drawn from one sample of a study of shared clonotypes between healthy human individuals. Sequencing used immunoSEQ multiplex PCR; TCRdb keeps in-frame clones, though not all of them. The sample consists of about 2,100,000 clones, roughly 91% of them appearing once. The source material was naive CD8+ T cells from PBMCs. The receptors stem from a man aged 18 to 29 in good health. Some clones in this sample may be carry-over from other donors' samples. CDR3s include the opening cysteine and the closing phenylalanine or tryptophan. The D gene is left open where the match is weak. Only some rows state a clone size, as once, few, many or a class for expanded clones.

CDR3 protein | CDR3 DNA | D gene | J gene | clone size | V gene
CASSPIPDSNNEQFF | TGTGCCAGCAGCCCCATCCCGGACAGCAACAATGAGCAGTTCTTC | - | TRBJ2-1 | - | TRBV28
CAFTRSNPNTGELFF | TGTGCCTTCACTCGTAGTAACCCGAACACCGGGGAGCTGTTTTTT | - | TRBJ2-2 | - | TRBV7-9
CASVPDRGLWETQYF | TGTGCCAGCGTTCCGGACAGGGGGCTTTGGGAGACCCAGTACTTC | TRBD1 | TRBJ2-5 | - | TRBV6-5
CASSQEGRTPKETQYF | TGTGCCAGCAGCCAAGAGGGAAGGACACCAAAAGAGACCCAGTACTTC | - | TRBJ2-5 | once | TRBV4-2
CASSYSRGGLGGYTF | TGTGCCAGCAGTTACTCTAGGGGAGGGCTCGGTGGCTACACCTTC | - | TRBJ1-2 | - | TRBV6-5
CASSLGGNTIYF | TGTGCCAGCAGCTTAGGGGGAAACACCATATATTTT | - | TRBJ1-3 | - | TRBV5-6
CASSLDVAGWVYEQYF | TGTGCCAGCAGCTTGGATGTAGCGGGCTGGGTCTACGAGCAGTACTTC | TRBD2 | TRBJ2-7 | - | TRBV5-4
CASSEVVRSNEQFF | TGTGCCAGCAGTGAAGTAGTCAGATCCAATGAGCAGTTCTTC | - | TRBJ2-1 | - | TRBV6-1
CASSLRSRGTEAFF | TGTGCCAGCAGTTTACGTTCCAGGGGTACTGAAGCTTTCTTT | - | TRBJ1-1 | - | TRBV28
CASSPPGALIRYEQFF | TGCGCCAGCAGCCCCCCTGGGGCGTTAATACGCTATGAGCAGTTCTTC | - | TRBJ2-1 | once | TRBV5-1
CASSLHPNTEAFF | TGTGCCAGCAGCCTTCACCCAAACACTGAAGCTTTCTTT | - | TRBJ1-1 | - | TRBV5-4
CASSGYEQYF | TGTGCCAGTAGTGGTTACGAGCAGTACTTC | - | TRBJ2-7 | - | TRBV19
CASSLYQGYLPQHF | TGTGCCAGCAGTTTGTATCAGGGATACTTGCCCCAGCATTTT | - | TRBJ1-5 | - | TRBV27
CASSEDLAHEQYF | TGTGCCAGCAGCGAAGATCTAGCACACGAGCAGTACTTC | - | TRBJ2-7 | - | TRBV2
CASSLLRDEQYF | TGCGCCAGCAGCTTACTCCGGGACGAGCAGTACTTC | - | TRBJ2-7 | - | TRBV5-1
CASPMVTGRRGNQPQHF | TGTGCCAGCCCGATGGTGACAGGGCGAAGGGGGAATCAGCCCCAGCATTTT | TRBD1 | TRBJ1-5 | - | TRBV9
CASSQDDVTLYEQYF | TGCGCCAGCAGCCAAGACGACGTAACCCTCTACGAGCAGTACTTC | - | TRBJ2-7 | - | TRBV4-1
CASSSHSGVAYEQYF | TGTGCCAGCAGCTCTCACAGCGGTGTGGCCTACGAGCAGTACTTC | - | TRBJ2-7 | once | TRBV11-1
CASSQEGTGTYEQYF | TGTGCCAGCAGCCAAGAGGGGACAGGGACCTACGAGCAGTACTTC | TRBD1 | TRBJ2-7 | - | TRBV4-2
CASSLYRSSGNTIYF | TGTGCCAGCAGTTTATACAGGAGCTCTGGAAACACCATATATTTT | - | TRBJ1-3 | - | TRBV2
CASSIGGSTEAFF | TGTGCCAGCAGCATAGGGGGGAGTACTGAAGCTTTCTTT | - | TRBJ1-1 | - | TRBV9
CASSGLAGYNEQFF | TGCGCCAGCAGTGGACTAGCTGGCTACAATGAGCAGTTCTTC | TRBD2 | TRBJ2-1 | - | TRBV10-1
CASSLSSTSGSRYEQYF | TGTGCCAGCAGTTTATCTTCGACTAGCGGGAGTAGGTACGAGCAGTACTTC | TRBD2 | TRBJ2-7 | - | TRBV28
CASSVSGAGGIEQYF | TGTGCCAGCAGCGTTTCCGGGGCTGGTGGCATCGAGCAGTACTTC | - | TRBJ2-7 | - | TRBV9
CASSHRETEEKLFF | TGTGCCAGCAGCCACCGGGAGACGGAGGAAAAACTGTTTTTT | - | TRBJ1-4 | - | TRBV7-9
CASNQDRGSGYEQYF | TGTGCCAGCAACCAGGACAGGGGAAGCGGATACGAGCAGTACTTC | TRBD1 | TRBJ2-7 | - | TRBV6-1
CASSLVFDDSTDTQYF | TGTGCCAGCAGCTTAGTTTTCGACGATAGCACAGATACGCAGTATTTT | - | TRBJ2-3 | - | TRBV7-9
CASSSIRTGWDYEQYF | TGTGCCAGCAGTTCCATCAGGACAGGGTGGGATTACGAGCAGTACTTC | TRBD1 | TRBJ2-7 | - | TRBV27
CASTFPNLGTEAFF | TGTGCCAGCACTTTCCCTAATCTGGGCACTGAAGCTTTCTTT | - | TRBJ1-1 | - | TRBV28
CASSLEGVRDEQYF | TGTGCCAGCAGCTTAGAGGGGGTCCGGGACGAGCAGTACTTC | - | TRBJ2-7 | - | TRBV11-2
CASSPRGQLDYGYTF | TGTGCCAGCAGCCCGCGAGGACAGCTCGACTATGGCTACACCTTC | - | TRBJ1-2 | - | TRBV7-9
CASSVSGVMQETQYF | TGTGCCAGCAGCGTATCGGGAGTTATGCAAGAGACCCAGTACTTC | - | TRBJ2-5 | - | TRBV9
CASSHVAGALTDTQYF | TGCGCCAGCAGCCACGTAGCGGGAGCCCTCACAGATACGCAGTATTTT | TRBD2 | TRBJ2-3 | once | TRBV4-1
CASSQGGGRGNEQFF | TGCGCCAGCAGCCAAGGGGGCGGGAGGGGCAATGAGCAGTTCTTC | TRBD2 | TRBJ2-1 | once | TRBV4-1
CAWRSSYNSPLHF | TGTGCCTGGAGAAGCTCCTATAATTCACCCCTCCACTTT | - | TRBJ1-6 | - | TRBV30
CASSLVGGDYEQYF | TGTGCCAGCAGCTTAGTAGGAGGGGACTACGAGCAGTACTTC | - | TRBJ2-7 | - | TRBV7-9
CASSDPGGTAFF | TGTGCCAGCAGTGATCCAGGGGGAACGGCTTTCTTT | TRBD1 | TRBJ1-1 | - | TRBV6-1
CSASGSGELFF | TGCAGCGCCTCTGGGTCCGGGGAGCTGTTTTTT | - | TRBJ2-2 | - | TRBV29-1
CASSPMGGTEAFF | TGTGCCAGCAGCCCAATGGGAGGCACTGAAGCTTTCTTT | - | TRBJ1-1 | - | TRBV6-5
CASSPGGHEAFF | TGCGCCAGCAGCCCGGGGGGTCACGAAGCTTTCTTT | - | TRBJ1-1 | - | TRBV5-1
CASSFGADTEAFF | TGTGCCAGCAGTTTCGGGGCGGACACTGAAGCTTTCTTT | - | TRBJ1-1 | - | TRBV28
CASSLDGRGRFYGYTF | TGTGCCAGCAGCTTAGATGGCAGGGGGCGGTTCTATGGCTACACCTTC | TRBD1 | TRBJ1-2 | - | TRBV7-8
CASKAPDRSWAQYF | TGTGCCAGCAAAGCCCCGGACAGGTCCTGGGCGCAGTACTTC | TRBD1 | TRBJ2-7 | - | TRBV2
CASSILLTPTEAFF | TGTGCCAGCAGCATACTACTGACACCCACTGAAGCTTTCTTT | - | TRBJ1-1 | - | TRBV28
CASSPEGGYYEQYF | TGTGCCAGCAGCCCCGAGGGTGGATATTACGAGCAGTACTTC | - | TRBJ2-7 | - | TRBV7-9
CASSPRRGGNNEQFF | TGTGCCAGCAGTCCACGGCGGGGGGGGAACAATGAGCAGTTCTTC | TRBD2 | TRBJ2-1 | - | TRBV28
CASSLPSSYEQYF | TGTGCCAGCAGCTTGCCGAGTAGCTACGAGCAGTACTTC | - | TRBJ2-7 | - | TRBV5-5
CASSLFLGDGYTF | TGTGCCAGCAGTTTATTTTTAGGGGACGGCTACACCTTC | - | TRBJ1-2 | - | TRBV28
CASSWGLAETQYF | TGTGCCAGCAGCTGGGGACTAGCGGAGACCCAGTACTTC | TRBD2 | TRBJ2-5 | - | TRBV7-9
CASSHTGGFGEKLFF | TGCGCCAGCAGCCACACAGGGGGTTTCGGTGAAAAACTGTTTTTT | TRBD1 | TRBJ1-4 | - | TRBV4-1
CASSLGGTASYGYTF | TGTGCCAGCAGCTTAGGTGGGACGGCGTCCTATGGCTACACCTTC | - | TRBJ1-2 | - | TRBV11-2
CASSLSLRDRGDLDYGYTF | TGTGCCAGCAGTTTATCATTACGGGACAGGGGGGATTTAGACTATGGCTACACCTTC | TRBD1 | TRBJ1-2 | - | TRBV28
CASSPRAPEGYTF | TGTGCCAGCAGCCCCCGGGCCCCGGAGGGCTACACCTTC | - | TRBJ1-2 | - | TRBV7-3
CASSLNSLEAFF | TGCGCCAGCAGCTTAAACTCCCTTGAAGCTTTCTTT | - | TRBJ1-1 | - | TRBV5-1